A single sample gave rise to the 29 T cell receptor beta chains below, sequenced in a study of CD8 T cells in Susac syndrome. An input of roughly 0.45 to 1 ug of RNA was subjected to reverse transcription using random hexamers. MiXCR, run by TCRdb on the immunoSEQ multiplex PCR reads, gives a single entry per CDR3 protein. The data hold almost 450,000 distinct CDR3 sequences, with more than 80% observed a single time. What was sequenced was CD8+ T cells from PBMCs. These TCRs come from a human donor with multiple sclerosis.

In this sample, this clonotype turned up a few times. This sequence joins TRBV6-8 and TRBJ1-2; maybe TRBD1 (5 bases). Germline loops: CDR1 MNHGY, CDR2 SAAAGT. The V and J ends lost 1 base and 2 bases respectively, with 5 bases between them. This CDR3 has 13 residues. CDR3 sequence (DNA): TGTGCCAGCAGTTACTACAGGAACTATGGCTACACCTTC. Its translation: CASSYYRNYGYTF.

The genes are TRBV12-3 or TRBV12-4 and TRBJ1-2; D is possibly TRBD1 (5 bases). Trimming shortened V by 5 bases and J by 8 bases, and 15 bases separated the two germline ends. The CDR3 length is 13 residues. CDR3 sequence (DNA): TGTGCCAGCAGTCCCGGGACCACGGGGGGCTACACCTTC. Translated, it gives CASSPGTTGGYTF.

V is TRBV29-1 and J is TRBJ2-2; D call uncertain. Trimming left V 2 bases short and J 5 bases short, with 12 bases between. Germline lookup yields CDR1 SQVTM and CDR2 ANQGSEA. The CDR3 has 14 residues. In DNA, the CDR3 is TGCAGCGTTGAATTAGGGTATGAGACCGGGGAGCTGTTTTTT. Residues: CSVELGYETGELFF.

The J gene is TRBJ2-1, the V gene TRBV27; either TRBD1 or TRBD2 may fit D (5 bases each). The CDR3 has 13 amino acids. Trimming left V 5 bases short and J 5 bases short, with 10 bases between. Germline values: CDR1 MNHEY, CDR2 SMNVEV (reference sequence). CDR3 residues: CASSPGADNEQFF. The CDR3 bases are TGTGCCAGCAGTCCCGGGGCAGACAATGAGCAGTTCTTC.

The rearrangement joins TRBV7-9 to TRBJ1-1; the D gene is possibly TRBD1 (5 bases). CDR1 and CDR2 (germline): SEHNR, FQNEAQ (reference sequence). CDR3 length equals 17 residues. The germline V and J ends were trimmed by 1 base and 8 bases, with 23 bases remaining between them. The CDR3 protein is CASSLVQDLLRLPEAFF. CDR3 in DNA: TGTGCCAGCAGCTTAGTACAGGATTTATTGAGATTACCCGAAGCTTTCTTT.

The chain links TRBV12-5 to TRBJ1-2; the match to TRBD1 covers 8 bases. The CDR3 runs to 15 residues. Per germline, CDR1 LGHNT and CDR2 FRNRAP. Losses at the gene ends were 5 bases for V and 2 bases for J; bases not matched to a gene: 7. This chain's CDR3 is CASGPWTGTNYGYTF. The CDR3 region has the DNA TGTGCTAGTGGTCCGTGGACAGGGACGAACTATGGCTACACCTTC.

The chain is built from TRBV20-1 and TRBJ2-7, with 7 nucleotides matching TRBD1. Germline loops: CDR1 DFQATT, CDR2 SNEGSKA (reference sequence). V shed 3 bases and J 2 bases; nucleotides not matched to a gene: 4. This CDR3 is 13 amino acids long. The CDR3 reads CSARTGTAYEQYF. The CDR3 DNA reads TGCAGTGCTAGGACCGGGACAGCCTACGAGCAGTACTTC.

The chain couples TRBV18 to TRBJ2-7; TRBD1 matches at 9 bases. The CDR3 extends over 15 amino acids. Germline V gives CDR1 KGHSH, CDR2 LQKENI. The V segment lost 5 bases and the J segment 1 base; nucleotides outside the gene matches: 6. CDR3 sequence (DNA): TGTGCCAGCTCAAGCCGGGACAGGGTGTCCTACGAGCAGTACTTC. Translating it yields CASSSRDRVSYEQYF.

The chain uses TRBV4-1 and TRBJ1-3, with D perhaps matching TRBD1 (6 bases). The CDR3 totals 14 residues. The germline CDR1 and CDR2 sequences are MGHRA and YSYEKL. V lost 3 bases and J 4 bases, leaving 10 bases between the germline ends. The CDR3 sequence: CASSQTGTGNTIYF. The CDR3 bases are TGCGCCAGCAGCCAGACCGGGACAGGAAACACCATATATTTT.

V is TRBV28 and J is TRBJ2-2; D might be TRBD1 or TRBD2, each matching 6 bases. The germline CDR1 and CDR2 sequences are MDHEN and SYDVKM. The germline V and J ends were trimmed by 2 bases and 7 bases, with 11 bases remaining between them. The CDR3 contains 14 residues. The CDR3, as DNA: TGTGCCAGCAGTTTAAGGGGGGTGTACGGGGAGCTGTTTTTT. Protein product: CASSLRGVYGELFF.

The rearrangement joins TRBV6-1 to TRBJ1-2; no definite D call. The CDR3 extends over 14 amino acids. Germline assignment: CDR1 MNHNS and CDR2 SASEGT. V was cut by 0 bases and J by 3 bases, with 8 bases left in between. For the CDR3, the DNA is TGTGCCAGCAGTGAAGCCTGGGATTACTATGGCTACACCTTC. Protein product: CASSEAWDYYGYTF.

The CDR3 nucleotides read TGCGCCAGCAGCCAAGTTGGAAGAGCGGGAGACAATGAGCAGTTCTTC. It encodes CASSQVGRAGDNEQFF. The rearrangement links TRBV4-1 to TRBJ2-1; TRBD2 matches 8 bases. The ends lost 1 base at V and 5 bases at J; junction bases unmatched: 7. The CDR3 is 16 amino acids. The germline gives CDR1 MGHRA, CDR2 YSYEKL.

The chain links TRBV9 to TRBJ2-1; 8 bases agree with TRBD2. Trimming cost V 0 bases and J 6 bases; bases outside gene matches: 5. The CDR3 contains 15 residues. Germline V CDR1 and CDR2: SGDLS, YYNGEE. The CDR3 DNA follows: TGTGCCAGCAGCGTAGGGCTAGCGGGTTCCAATGAGCAGTTCTTC. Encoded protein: CASSVGLAGSNEQFF.

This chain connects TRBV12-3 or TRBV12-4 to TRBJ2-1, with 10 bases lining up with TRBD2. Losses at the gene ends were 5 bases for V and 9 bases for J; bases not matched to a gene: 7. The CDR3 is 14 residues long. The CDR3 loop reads CASSGSGGFSEQFF. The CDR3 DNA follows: TGTGCCAGCAGTGGTAGCGGGGGGTTTAGTGAGCAGTTCTTC.

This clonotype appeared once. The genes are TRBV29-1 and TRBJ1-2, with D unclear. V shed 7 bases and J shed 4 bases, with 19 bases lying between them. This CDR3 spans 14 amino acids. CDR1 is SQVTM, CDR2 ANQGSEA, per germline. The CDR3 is CSAEKPSLGYGYTF. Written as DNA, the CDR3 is TGCAGCGCCGAAAAGCCAAGTCTAGGCTATGGCTACACCTTC.

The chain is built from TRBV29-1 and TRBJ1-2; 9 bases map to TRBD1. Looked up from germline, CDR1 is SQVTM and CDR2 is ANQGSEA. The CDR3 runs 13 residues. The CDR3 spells CSATGGSNYGYTF. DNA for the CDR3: TGCAGTGCTACAGGGGGCTCTAACTATGGCTACACCTTC.

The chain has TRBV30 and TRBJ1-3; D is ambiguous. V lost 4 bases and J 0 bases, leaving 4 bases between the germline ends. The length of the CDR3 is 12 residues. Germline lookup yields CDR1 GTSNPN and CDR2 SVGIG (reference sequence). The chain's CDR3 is CAWKYSGNTIYF. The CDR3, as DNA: TGTGCCTGGAAGTACTCTGGAAACACCATATATTTT.

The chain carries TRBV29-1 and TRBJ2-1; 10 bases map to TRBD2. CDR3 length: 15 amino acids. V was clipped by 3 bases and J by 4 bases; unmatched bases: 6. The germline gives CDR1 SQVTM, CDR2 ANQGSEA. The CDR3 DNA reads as TGCAGCGTTGAGGAGACTAGCGGGTTTTACAATGAGCAGTTCTTC. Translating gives CSVEETSGFYNEQFF.

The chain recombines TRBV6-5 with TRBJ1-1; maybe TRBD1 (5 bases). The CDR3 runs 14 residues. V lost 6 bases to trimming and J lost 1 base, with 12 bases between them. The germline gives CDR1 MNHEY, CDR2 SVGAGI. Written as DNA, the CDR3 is TGTGCCAGCAGATACCTAGGACAGAACACTGAAGCTTTCTTT. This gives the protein CASRYLGQNTEAFF.

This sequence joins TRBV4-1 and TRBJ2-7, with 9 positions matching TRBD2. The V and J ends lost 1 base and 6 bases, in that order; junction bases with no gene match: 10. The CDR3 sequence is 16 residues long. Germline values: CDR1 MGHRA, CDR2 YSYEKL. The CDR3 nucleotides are TGCGCCAGCAGCCAAGGTGTGGGCCTAGCGGGGTTCGAGCAGTACTTC. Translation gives CASSQGVGLAGFEQYF.

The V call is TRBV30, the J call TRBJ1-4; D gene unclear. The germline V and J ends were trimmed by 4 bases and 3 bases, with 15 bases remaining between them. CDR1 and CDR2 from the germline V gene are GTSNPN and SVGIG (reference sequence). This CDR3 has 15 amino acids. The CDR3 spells CAWTPLREANEKLFF. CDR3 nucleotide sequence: TGTGCCTGGACCCCTCTGAGGGAAGCTAATGAAAAACTGTTTTTT.

CDR3 loop: CACTEAGGPDTQYF. For the CDR3, the DNA is TGTGCCTGCACGGAGGCGGGAGGGCCAGATACGCAGTATTTT. The chain couples TRBV30 to TRBJ2-3; 9 bases align to TRBD2. Germline lookup yields CDR1 GTSNPN and CDR2 SVGIG (reference sequence). This CDR3 comprises 14 residues. V lost 6 bases to trimming and J lost 4 bases; unmatched junction nucleotides: 8.

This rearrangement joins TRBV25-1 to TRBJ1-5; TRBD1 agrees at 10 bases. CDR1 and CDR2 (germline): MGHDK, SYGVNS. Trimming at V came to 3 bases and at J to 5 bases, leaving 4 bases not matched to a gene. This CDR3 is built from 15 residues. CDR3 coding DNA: TGTGCCAGCAGTGATAAGACAGGGGGCCATCAGCCCCAGCATTTT. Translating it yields CASSDKTGGHQPQHF. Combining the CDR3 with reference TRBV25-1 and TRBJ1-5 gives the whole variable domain EADIYQTPRYLVIGTGKKITLECSQTMGHDKMYWYQQDPGMELHLIHYSYGVNSTEKGDLSSESTVSRIRTEHFPLTLESARPSHTSQYLCASSDKTGGHQPQHFGDGTRLSIL.

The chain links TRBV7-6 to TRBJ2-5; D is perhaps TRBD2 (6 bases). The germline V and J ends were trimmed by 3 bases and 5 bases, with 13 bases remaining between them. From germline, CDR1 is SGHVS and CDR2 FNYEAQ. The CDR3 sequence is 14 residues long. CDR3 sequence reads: CASSFGGGKETQYF. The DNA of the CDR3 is TGTGCCAGCAGCTTTGGTGGGGGGAAGGAGACCCAGTACTTC.

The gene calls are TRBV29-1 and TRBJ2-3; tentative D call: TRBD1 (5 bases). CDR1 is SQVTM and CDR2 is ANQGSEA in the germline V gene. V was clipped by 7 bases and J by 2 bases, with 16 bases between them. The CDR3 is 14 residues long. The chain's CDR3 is CSAPLGHNTDTQYF. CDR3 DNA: TGCAGCGCCCCGCTGGGGCATAACACAGATACGCAGTATTTT.

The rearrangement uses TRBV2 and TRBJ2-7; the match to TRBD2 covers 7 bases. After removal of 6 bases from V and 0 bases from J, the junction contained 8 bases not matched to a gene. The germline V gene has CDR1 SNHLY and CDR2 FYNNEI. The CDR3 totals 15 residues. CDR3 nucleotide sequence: TGTGCCAGCAGCCGTAAACGGGACTACTCCTACGAGCAGTACTTC. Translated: CASSRKRDYSYEQYF.

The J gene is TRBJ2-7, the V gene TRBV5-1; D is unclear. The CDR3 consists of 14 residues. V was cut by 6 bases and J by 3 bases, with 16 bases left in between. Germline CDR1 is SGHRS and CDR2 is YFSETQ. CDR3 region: CASTLGHSSYEQYF. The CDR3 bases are TGCGCCAGCACCCTGGGCCACTCAAGCTACGAGCAGTACTTC.

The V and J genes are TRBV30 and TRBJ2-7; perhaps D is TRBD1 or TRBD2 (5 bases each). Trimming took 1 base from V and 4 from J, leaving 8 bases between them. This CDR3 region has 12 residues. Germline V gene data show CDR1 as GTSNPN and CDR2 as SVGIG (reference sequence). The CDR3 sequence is CAWSARGYEQYF. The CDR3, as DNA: TGTGCCTGGAGTGCGAGGGGATACGAGCAGTACTTC.

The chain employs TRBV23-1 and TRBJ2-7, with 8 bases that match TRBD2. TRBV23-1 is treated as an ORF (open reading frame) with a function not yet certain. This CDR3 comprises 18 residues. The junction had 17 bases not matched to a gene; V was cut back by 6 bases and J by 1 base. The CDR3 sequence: CASSQGGIRLAPSYEQYF. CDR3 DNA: TGCGCCAGCAGCCAGGGTGGTATCAGACTAGCGCCTTCCTACGAGCAGTACTTC.